This T cell receptor (beta chain) emerged from a study of cytomegalovirus exposure and HLA in healthy donors. The assay was immunoSEQ multiplex PCR, and TCRdb's table has in-frame clones only and misses some. The sample yields over 85,000 clones, about 95% seen once. This CDR3 has 13 amino acids. V was clipped by 1 base and J by 4 bases, with 7 bases between them. The germline V gene has CDR1 SGHTA and CDR2 FQGNSA. The sequencing sample was made of PBMCs. The receptor was isolated from a woman under 30 in good health and CMV-seronegative. The rearrangement uses TRBV7-2 and TRBJ1-2; the D is unclear. Here the CDR3 reads CASSLGVLYGYTF. The CDR3 coding sequence is TGTGCCAGCAGCTTAGGTGTTCTCTATGGCTACACCTTC. Based on the CDR3 plus reference TRBV7-2 and TRBJ1-2, the full variable domain is GAGVSQSPSNKVTEKGKDVELRCDPISGHTALYWYRQSLGQGLEFLIYFQGNSAPDKSGLPSDRFSAERTGGSVSTLTIQRTQQEDSAVYLCASSLGVLYGYTFGSGTRLTVV.